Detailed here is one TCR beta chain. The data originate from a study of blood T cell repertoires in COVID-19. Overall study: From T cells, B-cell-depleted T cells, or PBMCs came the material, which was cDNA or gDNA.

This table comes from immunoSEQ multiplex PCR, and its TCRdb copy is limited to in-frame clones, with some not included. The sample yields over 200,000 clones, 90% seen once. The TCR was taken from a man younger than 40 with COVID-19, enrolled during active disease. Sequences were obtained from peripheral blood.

The CDR3 loop reads CASRGQAMNTEAFF. The DNA of the CDR3 is TGTGCCAGCAGGGGGCAGGCCATGAACACTGAAGCTTTCTTT. The V call is TRBV2, the J call TRBJ1-1; perhaps TRBD1 as D (5 bases). Germline V lookup: CDR1 SNHLY, CDR2 FYNNEI. The CDR3 is made up of 14 amino acids. V was cut by 6 bases and J by 0 bases, with 11 bases left in between.